This TCR beta chain was obtained from a study of cytomegalovirus exposure and HLA in healthy donors. Study in general: Of roughly 400 genotyped donors, 81% grouped in the Caucasian-associated ancestry cluster. Whole-study results and caveats: While the bulk of TCR sequences proved rare, some public TCRs turned up in many donors.

The CDR3 is 13 residues long. Germline V gives CDR1 LNHDA, CDR2 SQIVND (reference sequence). The germline V and J ends were trimmed by 5 bases and 2 bases, with 10 bases remaining between them. The study ran its PCR with 60 Vbeta and 13 Jbeta primers. Under the authors' procedure: Unique TCR beta chains totaled approximately 83 million in a later count, with approximately 10 million of them shared. The protocol was immunoSEQ multiplex PCR, while the TCRdb copy is restricted to in-frame clones and leaves out a portion. From that table come the V and J calls and clone size; the DNA was used to work out D and trimming. The sample lists around 150,000 clones; approximately 79% were seen once. Remarks on this clone: What it binds is not known.

The specimen sequenced was PBMCs. The chain has TRBV19 and TRBJ2-7; tentative D call: TRBD1 (5 bases). The sequence was obtained from a man aged 35 to 55 in good health and CMV-seronegative. The CDR3 DNA follows: TGTGCCAGTAGTCCGGACAAAGCCTACGAGCAGTACTTC. Translated, it gives CASSPDKAYEQYF.